This T cell receptor beta chain derives from a study of blood T cells in healthy people across ages (dated by TCRdb to the mid-2010s). Regarding the complete study: In model experiments, roughly one uniquely barcoded TCR beta cDNA molecule per two T cells was captured by template switching. Using deep sequencing normalized with unique cDNA molecular identifiers, the study measured how TCR beta repertoire diversity changes with age. To avoid experimental bias, donors of different ages were spread randomly across the sequencing lanes. For two donors (one aged 18 to 29 and one aged 80 or older), the study analyzed two additional independent replicas of 1 million unique cDNA reads from the same blood draw. Four age groups were formed from the donors: young (average around 15 years), middle-aged (approximately 40), aged (under 70) and long-lived (approximately 80).

Sequences LGHDT (CDR1) and YNNKEL (CDR2) are obtained from the germline V gene (reference sequence). Including cysteine and phenylalanine, the CDR3 has 14 amino acids. CDR3 DNA only is kept here, 42 bases in frame from base 1. The trim is 4 bases for V and 4 bases for J, with a gap of 13 bases between the germline ends. Systemically healthy Caucasian individuals from Russia, 39 in total and aged roughly 6 to 100 years, were included as donors. Each donor gave ten milliliters of peripheral blood, collected into EDTA-treated Vacutainer tubes. Ficoll-Paque density-gradient centrifugation was used to isolate PBMCs, with at least 7 million obtained per sample. Trizol reagent was used to extract total RNA from PBMCs, with at least 5.5 micrograms per sample. The percentages of naive CD45RAhigh/CD27high T cells were determined by flow cytometry on a PBMC aliquot from every donor. What the authors observed across the whole study: Because donor CMV infection status was unknown, age-related changes in expanded clonotypes were potentially confounded. Conclusive comparison of naive and antigen-experienced compartments was prevented by the profiling of bulk unsorted PBMCs. Estimates of total diversity from one million sequenced T cells were regarded as lower bounds and underestimates. There was a strong correlation between observed TCR beta diversity and the percentage of naive T cells measured by flow cytometry. Compared with the aged group, the long-lived group had more naive CD4+ T cells, fewer expanded clones and increased TCR diversity, a pattern suggesting age selection. Observed TCR beta diversity per million T cells fell roughly linearly with age, and a significant reduction was already apparent by age approximately 40.

Library creation used 5' RACE. Sequencing relied on an Illumina HiSeq 2500. A second PCR of roughly 7 to 11 cycles was performed with a sample-barcoded 5' primer and a J-beta primer mix. Each TCR beta cDNA molecule received a unique molecular identifier from a template-switch 5' adaptor carrying 12 random nucleotides. Each sample yielded at least 3 million CDR3-containing paired-end reads. First-strand cDNA was synthesized from all RNA with the Mint cDNA synthesis kit, primed by a TRBC-specific oligonucleotide. Following uracil-DNA glycosylase treatment, all cDNA underwent a first 18-cycle PCR with the universal primers M1SS and BC2_uni_R. Per the source publication's procedure: For normalization, 1 million high-quality reads, each with a distinct molecular identifier, were randomly selected from each sample. Reads sharing molecular identifiers were discarded rather than binned into consensus sequences. MiTCR, run with a Q25 quality threshold and the strictest error-elimination algorithm, handled CDR3 identification, clonotype clustering and error correction. A nonparametric unseen species model with Euler transformation was used to estimate lower-bound total TCR beta diversity. Through fastp at Q25 and MiXCR, TCRdb rebuilt clones from the public reads, retaining in-frame beta chains. Rows with one shared CDR3 protein collapse into an entry with the most common genes and DNA. The V and J calls come from TCRdb's annotation, not from the publication. The sample table records about 1.5 million distinct CDR3 sequences; about 42% of these occur just once. The top ten clones comprise about 4% of the sample.

Notes on this clonotype: Its antigen has not been determined. No much larger clone exists at a distance of one base, and base qualities are not known.

The sequenced sample was blood. The V gene is TRBV3-1 and the J gene is TRBJ2-5, with TRBD2 as a weak D call on 6 bases. The clonotype originates from a woman aged 18-35 years in good health. The sequence in DNA is TGTGCCAGCAGCCTGGGACTGGTTCCAGAGACCCAGTACTTC. The encoded protein is CASSLGLVPETQYF.